Sequencing of this T cell receptor beta chain was carried out in a study of shared clonotypes between healthy human individuals. Study-wide findings and caveats: Exclusively blood specimens were collected; tissue repertoires likely differ.

Sorted-subset replicate PCR reactions were performed with approximately 200 ng DNA, corresponding to roughly 30,000 T cell genomes. Sequenced by immunoSEQ multiplex PCR; TCRdb stores in-frame clones only, minus some. The data hold about 2 million clones, with 85% to 95% observed a single time. Trimming cost V 4 bases and J 8 bases; bases outside gene matches: 5. Germline assignment: CDR1 LGHNA and CDR2 YNFKEQ. The CDR3 consists of 13 residues. From CD4+ cells came CD45RA+ naive and CD45RA-negative memory subsets. As to this clone: The antigen remains undetermined.

The rearrangement joins TRBV4-2 to TRBJ1-2; TRBD1 matches 9 bases. This clonotype was obtained from a man younger than 35 in good health. Sequenced input: naive CD4+ T cells sorted from blood. The subset is: CD45RA+ positively selected. For the CDR3, the DNA is TGTGCCAGCAGCCTACAGGGGGCAGGGGGCTACACCTTC. Translated, it gives CASSLQGAGGYTF.